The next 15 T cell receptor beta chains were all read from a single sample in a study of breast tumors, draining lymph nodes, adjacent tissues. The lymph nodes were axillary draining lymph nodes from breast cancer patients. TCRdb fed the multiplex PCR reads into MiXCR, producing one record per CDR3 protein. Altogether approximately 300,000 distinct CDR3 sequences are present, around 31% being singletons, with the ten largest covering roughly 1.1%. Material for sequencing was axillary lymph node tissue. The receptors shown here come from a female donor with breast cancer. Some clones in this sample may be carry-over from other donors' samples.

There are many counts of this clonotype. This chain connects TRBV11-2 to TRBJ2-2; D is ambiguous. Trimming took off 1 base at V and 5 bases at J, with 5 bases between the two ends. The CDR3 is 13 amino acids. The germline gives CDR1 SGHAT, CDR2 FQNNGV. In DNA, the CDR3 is TGTGCCAGCAGCTTAGTATCAACCGGGGAGCTGTTTTTT. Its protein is CASSLVSTGELFF. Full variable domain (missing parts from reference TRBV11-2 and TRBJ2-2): EAGVAQSPRYKIIEKRQSVAFWCNPISGHATLYWYQQILGQGPKLLIQFQNNGVVDDSQLPKDRFSAERLKGVDSTLKIQPAKLEDSAVYLCASSLVSTGELFFGEGSRLTVL.

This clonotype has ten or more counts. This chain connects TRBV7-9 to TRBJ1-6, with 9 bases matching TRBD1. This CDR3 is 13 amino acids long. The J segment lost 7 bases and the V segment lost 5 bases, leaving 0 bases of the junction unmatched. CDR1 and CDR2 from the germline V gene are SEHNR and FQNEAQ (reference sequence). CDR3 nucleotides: TGTGCCAGCAGCGGACAGGGGAATTCACCCCTCCACTTT. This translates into CASSGQGNSPLHF.

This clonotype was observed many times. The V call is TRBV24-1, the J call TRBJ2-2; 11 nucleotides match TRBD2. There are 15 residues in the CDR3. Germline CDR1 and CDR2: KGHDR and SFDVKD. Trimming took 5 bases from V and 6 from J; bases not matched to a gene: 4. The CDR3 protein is CATSVSLAGAGELFF. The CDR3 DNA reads TGTGCCACCAGTGTGTCACTAGCGGGAGCCGGGGAGCTGTTTTTT.

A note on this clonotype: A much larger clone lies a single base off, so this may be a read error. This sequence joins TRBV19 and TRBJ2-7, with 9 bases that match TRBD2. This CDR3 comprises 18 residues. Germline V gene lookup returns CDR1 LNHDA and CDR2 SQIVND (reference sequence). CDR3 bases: TGTGCCAGTAGTATAGATTTGCCTAGCGGGACGACCCGGGACGAGCGGTACTTC. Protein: CASSIDLPSGTTRDERYF.

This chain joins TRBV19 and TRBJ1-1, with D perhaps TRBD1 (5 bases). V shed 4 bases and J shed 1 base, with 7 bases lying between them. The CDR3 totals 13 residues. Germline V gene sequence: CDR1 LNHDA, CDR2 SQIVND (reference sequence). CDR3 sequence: CASSKGPNTEAFF. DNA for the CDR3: TGTGCCAGTAGTAAGGGGCCGAACACTGAAGCTTTCTTT.

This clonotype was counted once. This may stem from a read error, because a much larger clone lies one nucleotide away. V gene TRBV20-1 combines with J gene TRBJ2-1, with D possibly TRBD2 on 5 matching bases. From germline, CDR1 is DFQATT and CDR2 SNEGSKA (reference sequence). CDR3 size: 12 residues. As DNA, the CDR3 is TGCAGTGCTAGAGATGACCCAACGGGGTCGGCCTTC. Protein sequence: CSARDDPTGSAF.

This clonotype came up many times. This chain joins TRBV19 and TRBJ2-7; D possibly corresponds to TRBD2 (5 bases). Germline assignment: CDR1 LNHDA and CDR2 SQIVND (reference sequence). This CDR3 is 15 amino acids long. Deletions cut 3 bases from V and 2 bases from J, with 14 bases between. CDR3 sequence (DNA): TGTGCCAGTAGTATGGCGGGTTTACCGACCTACGAGCAGTACTTC. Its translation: CASSMAGLPTYEQYF. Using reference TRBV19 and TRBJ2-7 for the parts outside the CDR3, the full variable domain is DGGITQSPKYLFRKEGQNVTLSCEQNLNHDAMYWYRQDPGQGLRLIYYSQIVNDFQKGDIAEGYSVSREKKESFPLTVTSAQKNPTAFYLCASSMAGLPTYEQYFGPGTRLTVT.

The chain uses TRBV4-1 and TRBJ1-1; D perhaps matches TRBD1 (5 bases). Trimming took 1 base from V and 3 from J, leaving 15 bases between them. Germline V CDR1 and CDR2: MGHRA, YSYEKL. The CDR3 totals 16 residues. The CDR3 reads CASSQGQRGADTEAFF. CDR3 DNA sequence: TGCGCCAGCAGCCAAGGGCAAAGGGGCGCGGACACTGAAGCTTTCTTT.

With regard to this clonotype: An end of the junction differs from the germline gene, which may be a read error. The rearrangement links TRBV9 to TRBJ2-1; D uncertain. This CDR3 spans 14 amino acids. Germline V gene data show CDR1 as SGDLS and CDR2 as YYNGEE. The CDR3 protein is CACSVDRSYNEQSF. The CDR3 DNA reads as TGTGCCTGCAGCGTAGACCGCTCCTACAATGAGCAGTCCTTC.

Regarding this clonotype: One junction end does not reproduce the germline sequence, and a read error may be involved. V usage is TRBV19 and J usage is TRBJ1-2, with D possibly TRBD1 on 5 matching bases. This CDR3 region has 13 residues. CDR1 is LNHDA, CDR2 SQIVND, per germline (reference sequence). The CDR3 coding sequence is TGTGCTAGTAGTGAGCAGTCAGGGTGTGGCTACACCTTC. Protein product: CASSEQSGCGYTF. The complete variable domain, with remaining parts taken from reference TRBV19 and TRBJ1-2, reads DGGITQSPKYLFRKEGQNVTLSCEQNLNHDAMYWYRQDPGQGLRLIYYSQIVNDFQKGDIAEGYSVSREKKESFPLTVTSAQKNPTAFYLCASSEQSGCGYTFGSGTRLTVV.

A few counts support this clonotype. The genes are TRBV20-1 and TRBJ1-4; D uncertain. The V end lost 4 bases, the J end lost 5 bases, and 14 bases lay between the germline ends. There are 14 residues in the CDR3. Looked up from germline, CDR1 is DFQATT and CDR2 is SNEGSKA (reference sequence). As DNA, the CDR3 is TGCAGTGCTAACCCCTCTGGGCTAAATGAAAAACTGTTTTTT. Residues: CSANPSGLNEKLFF.

The CDR3 DNA sequence: TGTGCTAGTGCCTTATACGTCGCCTCTAATGGCTACACCTTC. Amino acids: CASALYVASNGYTF. This chain joins TRBV9 and TRBJ1-2; D is unclear. The CDR3 sequence is 14 residues long. Looked up from germline, CDR1 is SGDLS and CDR2 is YYNGEE.

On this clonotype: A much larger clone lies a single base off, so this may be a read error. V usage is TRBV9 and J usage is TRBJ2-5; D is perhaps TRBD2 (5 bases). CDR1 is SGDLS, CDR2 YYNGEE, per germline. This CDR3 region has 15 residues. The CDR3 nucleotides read TGTGCCAGCAGCGGATTCGGGGTCCCGCAAGAGACCCCGTACTTC. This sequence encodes CASSGFGVPQETPYF.

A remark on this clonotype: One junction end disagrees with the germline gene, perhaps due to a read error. The CDR3 here is CASTETSGTAGELFF. In DNA, the CDR3 is TGTGCCAGCACGGAGACTAGCGGGACCGCCGGAGAGCTGTTTTTT. The chain combines TRBV2 with TRBJ2-2, with 11 bases aligning to TRBD2. CDR1 and CDR2 from the germline V gene are SNHLY and FYNNEI. This CDR3 is 15 amino acids long.

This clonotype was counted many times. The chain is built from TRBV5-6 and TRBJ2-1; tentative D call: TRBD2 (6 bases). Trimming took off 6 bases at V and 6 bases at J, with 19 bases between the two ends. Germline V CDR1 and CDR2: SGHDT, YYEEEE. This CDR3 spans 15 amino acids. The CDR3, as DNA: TGTGCCAGCACCTTCCAGCGGGTCCGCTTCAATGAGCAGTTCTTC. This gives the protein CASTFQRVRFNEQFF. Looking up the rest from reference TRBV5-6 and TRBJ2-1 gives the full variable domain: DAGVTQSPTHLIKTRGQQVTLRCSPKSGHDTVSWYQQALGQGPQFIFQYYEEEERQRGNFPDRFSGHQFPNYSSELNVNALLLGDSALYLCASTFQRVRFNEQFFGPGTRLTVL.